The 14 T cell receptor beta chains given below trace back to one sample, sequenced in a study of response to subunit inactivated influenza vaccine. TCRdb re-called the RT-PCR reads with MiXCR, one entry per CDR3 protein. This table has about 780,000 distinct CDR3 sequences, under 20% appearing once. The source material was PBMCs from blood, sampled around 5 days after vaccination. Source of these receptors: a man between 45 and 60 years old who received an inactivated influenza vaccine.

The chain carries TRBV11-1 and TRBJ2-1, with D perhaps TRBD2 (8 bases). This CDR3 comprises 19 residues. Germline V CDR1 and CDR2: SGHAT, FQDESV (reference sequence). V dropped 4 bases and J dropped 3 bases, with 25 bases sitting between them. The CDR3 DNA is TGTGCCAGCAGCTCGGGGACAGAGAATAGCGGGACCATCTACAATGAGCAGTTCTTC. This sequence encodes CASSSGTENSGTIYNEQFF.

The table lists this clonotype with a few counts. V is TRBV20-1 and J is TRBJ2-1; 7 bases fit TRBD1. CDR3 length: 15 amino acids. V gave up 4 bases and J gave up 8 bases; unmatched junction bases: 14. CDR1 DFQATT and CDR2 SNEGSKA come from the germline V gene (reference sequence). CDR3 in DNA: TGCAGTGCTATAAGACAGGGCCCTTACATTTATGAGCAGTTCTTC. It yields the protein CSAIRQGPYIYEQFF.

This clonotype was seen a few times. The chain recombines TRBV11-1 with TRBJ2-5; D unresolved. V was pared by 5 bases and J by 2 bases, with 12 bases between. The CDR3 consists of 14 residues. Per the germline V gene, CDR1 is SGHAT and CDR2 is FQDESV (reference sequence). In DNA, the CDR3 is TGTGCCAGCAGCCACTTCGTGGAACAAGAGACCCAGTACTTC. Protein product: CASSHFVEQETQYF. The full variable domain, its missing parts supplied by reference TRBV11-1 and TRBJ2-5, is EAEVAQSPRYKITEKSQAVAFWCDPISGHATLYWYRQILGQGPELLVQFQDESVVDDSQLPKDRFSAERLKGVDSTLKIQPAELGDSAMYLCASSHFVEQETQYFGPGTRLLVL.

This clonotype appeared a few times. J is TRBJ2-7 and V is TRBV29-1; D possibly matches TRBD1 or TRBD2 (5 bases each). Trimming shortened V by 7 bases and J by 7 bases, and 23 bases separated the two germline ends. The CDR3 has 14 residues. The V gene's germline CDR1 is SQVTM and CDR2 ANQGSEA. The CDR3 DNA sequence: TGCAGCGCCCGAGGGGCTAGCCTTCTGAGGGAGCAGTACTTC. Translating gives CSARGASLLREQYF.

V gene TRBV9 combines with J gene TRBJ2-5, with D possibly being TRBD1 (6 bases). Germline V lookup: CDR1 SGDLS, CDR2 YYNGEE. V was trimmed by 0 bases and J by 5 bases, leaving 17 bases between them. CDR3 length equals 16 residues. The CDR3, as DNA: TGTGCCAGCAGCGTAGATGGGCATGGGGGCTCGGAGACCCAGTACTTC. The encoded protein is CASSVDGHGGSETQYF.

This clonotype occurred a few times. This sequence joins TRBV11-2 and TRBJ2-1, with TRBD2 identical over 10 bases. This CDR3 comprises 19 residues. Unmatched junction bases numbered 8, after V lost 0 bases and J lost 0 bases. Germline lookup yields CDR1 SGHAT and CDR2 FQNNGV. CDR3 loop: CASSLDWTSGVSSYNEQFF. The CDR3 region has the DNA TGTGCCAGCAGCTTAGATTGGACTAGCGGAGTAAGCTCCTACAATGAGCAGTTCTTC. Combining the CDR3 with reference TRBV11-2 and TRBJ2-1 gives the whole variable domain EAGVAQSPRYKIIEKRQSVAFWCNPISGHATLYWYQQILGQGPKLLIQFQNNGVVDDSQLPKDRFSAERLKGVDSTLKIQPAKLEDSAVYLCASSLDWTSGVSSYNEQFFGPGTRLTVL.

The chain has TRBV2 and TRBJ2-7; D is unresolved. Germline V gene lookup returns CDR1 SNHLY and CDR2 FYNNEI. Trimming took off 1 base at V and 12 bases at J, with 13 bases between the two ends. The CDR3 sequence is 12 residues long. The DNA of the CDR3 is TGTGCCAGCAGTGAAGAATCTACGCGACGGTACTTC. Amino acid sequence: CASSEESTRRYF. Filled out from reference TRBV2 and TRBJ2-7, the complete variable domain reads EPEVTQTPSHQVTQMGQEVILRCVPISNHLYFYWYRQILGQKVEFLVSFYNNEISEKSEIFDDQFSVERPDGSNFTLKIRSTKLEDSAMYFCASSEESTRRYFGPGTRLTVT.

The chain joins TRBV7-2 to TRBJ2-7; 11 bases match TRBD2. The germline V gene has CDR1 SGHTA and CDR2 FQGNSA. The V and J ends lost 5 bases and 2 bases, in that order; junction bases with no gene match: 5. The CDR3 totals 15 residues. CDR3 residues: CASSQVAGGPYEQYF. The CDR3 coding sequence is TGTGCCAGCAGCCAAGTAGCGGGAGGGCCCTACGAGCAGTACTTC.

V usage is TRBV29-1 and J usage is TRBJ1-2; 9 positions match TRBD1. This CDR3 comprises 13 residues. Germline-derived CDR1 and CDR2 are SQVTM and ANQGSEA. Unmatched junction bases numbered 8, after V lost 6 bases and J lost 6 bases. The CDR3 is CSVSPDRGNGYTF. CDR3 bases: TGCAGCGTATCCCCGGACAGGGGAAATGGCTACACCTTC.

With respect to this clonotype: This CDR3 fails to terminate in the conserved phenylalanine or tryptophan, so it likely reflects a read error. The chain is built from TRBV6-2 or TRBV6-3 and TRBJ1-2; 7 nucleotides match TRBD1. The length of the CDR3 is 16 residues. Trimming cost V 5 bases and J 5 bases; bases outside gene matches: 14. Germline V lookup: CDR1 MNHEY, CDR2 SVGEGT. The CDR3 DNA follows: TGTGCCAGCAGTATTCGATCCACGGTGACAGGGTATGGCTACACCGTC. This encodes CASSIRSTVTGYGYTV.

The chain combines TRBV24-1 with TRBJ2-5, with D possibly being TRBD1 (6 bases). The CDR3 runs 13 residues. Germline CDR1 reads KGHDR; CDR2 reads SFDVKD. Trimming left V 3 bases short and J 3 bases short, with 7 bases between. DNA of the CDR3: TGTGCCACCAGTGATCAGGGGAAAGAGACCCAGTACTTC. It translates to CATSDQGKETQYF.

This clonotype was found many times. This chain connects TRBV19 to TRBJ2-1; D gene unclear. The germline CDR1 and CDR2 sequences are LNHDA and SQIVND (reference sequence). V shed 4 bases and J shed 0 bases, with 10 bases lying between them. The CDR3 spans 15 residues. Written as DNA, the CDR3 is TGTGCCAGTAGTAGCTCCATAAGCTCCTACAATGAGCAGTTCTTC. Translating it yields CASSSSISSYNEQFF.

J is TRBJ2-3 and V is TRBV6-5; 12 bases match TRBD1. V dropped 0 bases and J dropped 3; count of bases not matched to a gene: 4. Germline V gives CDR1 MNHEY, CDR2 SVGAGI. The CDR3 is 17 amino acids. The CDR3 loop is CASSYSGTGGLTDTQYF. The CDR3 coding sequence is TGTGCCAGCAGTTACTCGGGGACAGGGGGCTTAACAGATACGCAGTATTTT.

There are a few counts of this clonotype. The rearrangement joins TRBV10-3 to TRBJ1-1; D is uncertain. Trimming removed 3 bases at V and 1 base at J, with 12 bases between. CDR3 length: 15 amino acids. Germline values: CDR1 ENHRY, CDR2 SYGVKD. As DNA, the CDR3 is TGTGCCATCAGTGATGGTCGGCACCAGAACACTGAAGCTTTCTTT. Translated: CAISDGRHQNTEAFF.